These T cell receptor beta chains were read from a single sample in a study of blood T cell repertoires in COVID-19. Clones were sequenced by immunoSEQ multiplex PCR, and TCRdb holds only the in-frame ones, with some missing. The sample has 400,000 to 550,000 clones, approximately 90% seen once. Sample: PBMCs or T cells enriched from blood (not recorded which). Receptors were obtained from a woman under 30 with acute COVID-19. Both conserved end residues are trimmed from each CDR3. D genes are given only for firm matches.

TRBJ1-1	TRBV5-1	TRBD1	ASRLQGIEAEAF
TRBJ2-3	TRBV18	-	ATRPGSTDTQY
TRBJ2-7	TRBV5-3	-	ARSSESHEQY
TRBJ1-5	TRBV2	-	ASSQGSQPQH
TRBJ1-1	TRBV5-4	TRBD1	ASSLGTGVNTEAF
TRBJ2-7	TRBV7-2	TRBD1	ASSLEGQGLYEQY
TRBJ2-5	TRBV19	-	ASRPQGETQY
TRBJ1-6	TRBV3-1/TRBV3-2	-	ASSSDNSPLH
TRBJ2-1	TRBV7-9	-	ASRATLGGF
TRBJ1-5	TRBV28	TRBD1	ASSKGQALLPQH
TRBJ1-2	TRBV12-3/TRBV12-4	-	ASSTQGWGGYT
TRBJ2-1	TRBV7-2	TRBD2	ASSPGLAAYNEQF
TRBJ2-3	TRBV29-1	TRBD2	SVDTSGSQY
TRBJ2-6	TRBV15	TRBD2	ATSRGTSGGAIQRSGANVLT
TRBJ2-1	TRBV28	TRBD1	ASSPGQGYEQF
TRBJ1-5	TRBV3-1/TRBV3-2	-	ASSQMGDQPQH
TRBJ1-2	TRBV6-5	-	ASSRGYGYT
TRBJ1-3	TRBV18	-	ASSPPLRISGNTIY
TRBJ2-7	TRBV28	TRBD1	ASRRGTGLDEQY
TRBJ1-2	TRBV2	TRBD1	ASSEWDRVSGYT
TRBJ1-4	TRBV10-3	TRBD1	ASKGGQGVMNEKLF
TRBJ2-4	TRBV15	TRBD1	ATSRGSRDRGINIQY
TRBJ2-1	TRBV4-1	TRBD1	ASSQVRTGEQF
TRBJ1-2	TRBV27	TRBD1	ASSFDRDRIYYT
TRBJ1-4	TRBV7-9	-	ASSPFLGEKLF
TRBJ1-3	TRBV6-5	TRBD1	ASRKGTAGNTIY
TRBJ2-2	TRBV9	TRBD2	ASSVAPGRAGGTGELF
TRBJ1-1	TRBV19	-	ASSRMGGTEAF
TRBJ1-6	TRBV19	TRBD1	ASSMGRQGRSYNSPLH
TRBJ2-3	TRBV12-3/TRBV12-4	TRBD2	ASSLREADTQY
TRBJ2-7	TRBV18	TRBD2	ASNQRELNDEQY
TRBJ2-1	TRBV6-5	-	ASSYSTAYNEQF
TRBJ2-4	TRBV7-9	TRBD1	ASSLGTGALD
TRBJ2-7	TRBV28	TRBD1	ASSLPGTGSEQY
TRBJ1-1	TRBV27	-	ASSLTANTEAF
TRBJ2-7	TRBV7-2	-	ASSLGSGHLYEQY
TRBJ2-7	TRBV7-2	TRBD1	ASSPTGVSLEQY
TRBJ1-4	TRBV7-9	-	ASSLPNYDRSITNEKLF